This TCR beta chain was recovered during a study of T cells expressing NK-cell markers. Background on the study: The TCR beta repertoires originated in sorted CD3+CD56+NKG2C+, CD3+CD56+NKG2C- and CD3+CD56-NKG2C+ T cells. Study-wide results and caveats: A range of 1.0-7.0% of CD8+ T cells consisted of dominant NKG2C+ clonotypes in 5 to 7 donors. It was still unclear whether expanded NKG2C+ T cell clones were HCMV specific.

Germline V CDR1 and CDR2: KGHDR, SFDVKD. The CDR3 sequence is 14 residues long. A remark on this clonotype: No antigen is known for it.

Researchers built TCR beta cDNA using 5'RACE template switching with UMIs. Following a re-call of the 5' RACE reads, TCRdb has one entry per CDR3 protein and lacks DNA. This listing includes over 150,000 distinct CDR3 sequences. This chain uses TRBV24-1 with TRBJ2-3; the D call of TRBD1 rests on TCRdb alone, since no DNA is present to check it. This TCR was recovered from a woman aged 45 to 65 in good health. The sequenced sample consisted of blood T cells: a sorted CD56 or NKG2C T cell subset, CD4+ or CD8+ T cells, or bulk PBMC T cells (not recorded which). The CDR3 sequence: CATSEEGTGDTQYF.